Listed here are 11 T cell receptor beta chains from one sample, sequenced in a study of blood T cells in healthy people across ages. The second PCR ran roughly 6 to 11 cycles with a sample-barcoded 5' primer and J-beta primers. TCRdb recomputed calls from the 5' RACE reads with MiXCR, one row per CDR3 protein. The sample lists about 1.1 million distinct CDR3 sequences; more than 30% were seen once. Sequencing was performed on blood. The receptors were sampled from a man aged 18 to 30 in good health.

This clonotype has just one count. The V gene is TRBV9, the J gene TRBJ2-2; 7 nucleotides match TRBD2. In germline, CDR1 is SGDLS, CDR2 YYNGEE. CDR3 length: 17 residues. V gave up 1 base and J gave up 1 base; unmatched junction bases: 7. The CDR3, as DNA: TGTGCCAGCAGCGTATATGGCGGGAGCGAGAACACCGGGGAGCTGTTTTTT. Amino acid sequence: CASSVYGGSENTGELFF.

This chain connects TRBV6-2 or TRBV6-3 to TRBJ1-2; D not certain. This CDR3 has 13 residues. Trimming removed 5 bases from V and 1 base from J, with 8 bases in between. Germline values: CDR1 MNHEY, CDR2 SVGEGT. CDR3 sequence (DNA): TGTGCCAGCAGTCCCCTGAGTAACTATGGCTACACCTTC. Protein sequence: CASSPLSNYGYTF.

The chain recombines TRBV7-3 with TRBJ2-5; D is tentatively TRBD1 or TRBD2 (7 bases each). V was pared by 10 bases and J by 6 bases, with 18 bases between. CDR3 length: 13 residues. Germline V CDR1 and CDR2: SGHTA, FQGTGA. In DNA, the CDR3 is TGTGCCACCGAGGGAGGGGGCTTGAAGACCCAGTACTTC. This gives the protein CATEGGGLKTQYF.

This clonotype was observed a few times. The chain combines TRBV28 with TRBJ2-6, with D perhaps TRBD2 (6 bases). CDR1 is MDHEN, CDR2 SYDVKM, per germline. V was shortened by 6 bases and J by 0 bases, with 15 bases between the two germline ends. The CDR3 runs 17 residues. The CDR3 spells CASRSGTGSSGANVLTF. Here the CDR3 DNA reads TGTGCCAGCAGATCCGGGACTGGCAGCTCTGGGGCCAACGTCCTGACTTTC.

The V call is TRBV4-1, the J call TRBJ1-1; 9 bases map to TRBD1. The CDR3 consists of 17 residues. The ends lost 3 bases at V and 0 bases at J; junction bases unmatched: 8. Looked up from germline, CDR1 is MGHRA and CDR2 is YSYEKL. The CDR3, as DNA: TGCGCCAGCAGCCACAAACAGGGGGCGGGGGTGAACACTGAAGCTTTCTTT. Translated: CASSHKQGAGVNTEAFF.

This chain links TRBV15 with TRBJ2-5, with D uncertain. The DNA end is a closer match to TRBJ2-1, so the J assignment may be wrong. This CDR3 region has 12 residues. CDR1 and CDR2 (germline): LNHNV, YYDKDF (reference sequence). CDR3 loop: CATGVYQETQFF. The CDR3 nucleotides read TGTGCCACCGGAGTGTACCAAGAGACCCAGTTCTTC.

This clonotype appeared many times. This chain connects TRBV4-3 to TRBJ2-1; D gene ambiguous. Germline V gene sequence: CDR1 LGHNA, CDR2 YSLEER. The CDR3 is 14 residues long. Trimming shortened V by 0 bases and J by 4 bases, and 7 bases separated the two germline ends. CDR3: CASSQEKGYNEQFF. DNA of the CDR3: TGCGCCAGCAGCCAAGAGAAGGGTTACAATGAGCAGTTCTTC.

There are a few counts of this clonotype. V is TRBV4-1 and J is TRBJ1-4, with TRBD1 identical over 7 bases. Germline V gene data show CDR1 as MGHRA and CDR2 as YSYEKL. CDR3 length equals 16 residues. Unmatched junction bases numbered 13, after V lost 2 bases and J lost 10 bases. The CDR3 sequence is CASSQPGQAPNGKLFF. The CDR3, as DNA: TGCGCCAGCAGCCAACCCGGACAGGCACCCAACGGAAAACTGTTTTTT.

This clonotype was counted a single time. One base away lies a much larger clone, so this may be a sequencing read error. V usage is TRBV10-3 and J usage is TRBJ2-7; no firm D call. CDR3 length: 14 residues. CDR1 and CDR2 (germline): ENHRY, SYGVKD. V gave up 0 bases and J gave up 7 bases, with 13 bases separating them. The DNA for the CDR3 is TGTGCCATCAGTGAGTCGGGAAGATCCAATGAGCAGTACTTC. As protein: CAISESGRSNEQYF.

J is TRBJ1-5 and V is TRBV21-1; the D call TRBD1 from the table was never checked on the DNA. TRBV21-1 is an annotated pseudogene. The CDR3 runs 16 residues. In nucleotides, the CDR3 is TGTGCCAGCAGAGCCCCCGATAGCAATCACAATCAGCCCCAGCATTTT. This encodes CASRAPDSNHNQPQHF.

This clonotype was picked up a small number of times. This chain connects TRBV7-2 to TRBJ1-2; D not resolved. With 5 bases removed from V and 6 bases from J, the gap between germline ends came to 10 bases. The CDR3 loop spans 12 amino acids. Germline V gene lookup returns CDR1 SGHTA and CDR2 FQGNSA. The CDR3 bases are TGTGCCAGCAGCCCGCGGACGCATGGCTACACCTTC. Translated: CASSPRTHGYTF.